The subject of this entry is one TCR beta chain. V was pared by 5 bases and J by 4 bases, with 7 bases of the junction left unmatched. Per germline, CDR1 MDHEN and CDR2 SYDVKM. The CDR3 spans 15 residues. The data derive from a study of blood T cell repertoires in COVID-19. Using immunoSEQ multiplex PCR, the repertoire was profiled, and TCRdb retains in-frame clones only, with some absent. The table includes about 63,000 clones, about 81% detected once. Recruited during active infection, patients (from Seattle) were subsequently followed longitudinally. This sequence joins TRBV28 and TRBJ1-4, with 7 bases that match TRBD1. This clonotype was sampled from a man aged 60-69 years with COVID-19, enrolled during active disease. Sample: peripheral blood. The CDR3 bases are TGTGCCAGCAGTCCCCCGACAGGGAATAATGAAAAACTGTTTTTT. It codes for CASSPPTGNNEKLFF.